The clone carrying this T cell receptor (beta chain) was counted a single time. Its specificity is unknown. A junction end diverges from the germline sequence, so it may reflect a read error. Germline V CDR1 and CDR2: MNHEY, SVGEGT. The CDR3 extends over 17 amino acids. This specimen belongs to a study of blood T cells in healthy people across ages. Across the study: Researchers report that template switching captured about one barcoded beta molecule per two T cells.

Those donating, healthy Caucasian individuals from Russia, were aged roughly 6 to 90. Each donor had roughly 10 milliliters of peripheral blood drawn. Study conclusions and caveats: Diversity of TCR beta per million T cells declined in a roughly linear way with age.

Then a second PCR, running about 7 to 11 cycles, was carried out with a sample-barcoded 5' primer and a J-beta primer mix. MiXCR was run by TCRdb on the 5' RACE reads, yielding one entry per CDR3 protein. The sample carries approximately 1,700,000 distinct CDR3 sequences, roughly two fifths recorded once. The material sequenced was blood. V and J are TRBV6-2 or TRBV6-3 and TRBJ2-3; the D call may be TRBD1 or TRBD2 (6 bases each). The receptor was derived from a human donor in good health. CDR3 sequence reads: CASRFRGGRTPTDTQDF. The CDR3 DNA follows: TGTGCCAGCAGATTCCGAGGGGGGCGGACCCCCACAGATACGCAGGATTTT.